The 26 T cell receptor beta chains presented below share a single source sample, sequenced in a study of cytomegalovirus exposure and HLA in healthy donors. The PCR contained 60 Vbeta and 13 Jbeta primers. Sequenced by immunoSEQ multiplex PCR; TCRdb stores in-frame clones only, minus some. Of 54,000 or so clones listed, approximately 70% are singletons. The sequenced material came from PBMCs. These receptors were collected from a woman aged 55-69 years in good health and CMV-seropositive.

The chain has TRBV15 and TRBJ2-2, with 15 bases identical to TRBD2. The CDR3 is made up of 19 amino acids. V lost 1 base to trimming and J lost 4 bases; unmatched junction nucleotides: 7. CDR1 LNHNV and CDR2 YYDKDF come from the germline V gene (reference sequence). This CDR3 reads CATSRGPGTSGGRTGELFF. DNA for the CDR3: TGTGCCACCAGCAGAGGTCCCGGGACTAGCGGGGGGCGCACCGGGGAGCTGTTTTTT.

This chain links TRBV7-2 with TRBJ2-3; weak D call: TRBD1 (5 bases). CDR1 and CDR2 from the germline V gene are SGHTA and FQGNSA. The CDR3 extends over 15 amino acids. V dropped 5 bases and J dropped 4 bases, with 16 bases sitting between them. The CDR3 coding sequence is TGTGCCAGCAGCCAGACAGTGGCAGAGGCAGATACGCAGTATTTT. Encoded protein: CASSQTVAEADTQYF. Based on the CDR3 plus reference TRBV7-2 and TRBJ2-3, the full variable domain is GAGVSQSPSNKVTEKGKDVELRCDPISGHTALYWYRQSLGQGLEFLIYFQGNSAPDKSGLPSDRFSAERTGGSVSTLTIQRTQQEDSAVYLCASSQTVAEADTQYFGPGTRLTVL.

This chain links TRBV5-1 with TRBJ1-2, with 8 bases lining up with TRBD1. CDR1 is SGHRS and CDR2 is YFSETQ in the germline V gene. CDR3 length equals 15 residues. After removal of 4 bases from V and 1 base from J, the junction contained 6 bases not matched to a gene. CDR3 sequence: CASSEGQALNYGYTF. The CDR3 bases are TGCGCCAGCAGCGAGGGACAGGCCCTTAACTATGGCTACACCTTC.

CDR3 residues: CATSQEREREQYF. Written as DNA, the CDR3 is TGTGCCACCAGCCAAGAGAGGGAGAGGGAGCAGTACTTC. The chain carries TRBV15 and TRBJ2-7; possibly TRBD2 for D (5 bases). Germline CDR1 is LNHNV and CDR2 is YYDKDF (reference sequence). V was trimmed by 5 bases and J by 7 bases, leaving 15 bases between them. CDR3 length: 13 residues.

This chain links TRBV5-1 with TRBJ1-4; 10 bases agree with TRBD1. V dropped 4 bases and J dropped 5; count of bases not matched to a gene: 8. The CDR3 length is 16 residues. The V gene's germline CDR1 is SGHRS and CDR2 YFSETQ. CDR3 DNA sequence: TGCGCCAGCAGCCGGGACAGGGGTGGGCAGAATGAAAAACTGTTTTTT. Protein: CASSRDRGGQNEKLFF.

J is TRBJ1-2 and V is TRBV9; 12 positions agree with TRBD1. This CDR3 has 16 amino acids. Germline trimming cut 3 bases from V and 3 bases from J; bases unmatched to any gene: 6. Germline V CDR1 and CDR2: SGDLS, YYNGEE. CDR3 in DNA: TGTGCCAGCAGCGCCCCCGGGACAGGGGGCGACTATGGCTACACCTTC. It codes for CASSAPGTGGDYGYTF. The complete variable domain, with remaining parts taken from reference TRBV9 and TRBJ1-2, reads DSGVTQTPKHLITATGQRVTLRCSPRSGDLSVYWYQQSLDQGLQFLIQYYNGEERAKGNILERFSAQQFPDLHSELNLSSLELGDSALYFCASSAPGTGGDYGYTFGSGTRLTVV.

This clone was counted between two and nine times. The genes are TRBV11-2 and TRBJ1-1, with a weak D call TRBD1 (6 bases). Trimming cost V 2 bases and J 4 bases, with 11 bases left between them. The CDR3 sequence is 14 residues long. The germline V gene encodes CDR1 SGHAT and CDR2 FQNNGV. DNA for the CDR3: TGTGCCAGCAGCTTAATGGACAGAAGCACTGAAGCTTTCTTT. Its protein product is CASSLMDRSTEAFF.

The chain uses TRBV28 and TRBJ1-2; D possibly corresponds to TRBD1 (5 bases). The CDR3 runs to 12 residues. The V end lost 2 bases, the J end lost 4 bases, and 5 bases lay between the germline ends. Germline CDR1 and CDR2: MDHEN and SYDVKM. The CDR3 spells CASSLDSYGYTF. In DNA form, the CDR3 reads TGTGCCAGCAGTTTAGACAGCTATGGCTACACCTTC.

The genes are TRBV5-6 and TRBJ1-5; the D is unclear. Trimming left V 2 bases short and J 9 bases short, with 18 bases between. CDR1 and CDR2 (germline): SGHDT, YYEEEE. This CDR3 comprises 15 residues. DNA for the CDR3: TGTGCCAGCAGCTTACCGTGGCCAAATGACTGGCCCCAGCATTTT. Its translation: CASSLPWPNDWPQHF.

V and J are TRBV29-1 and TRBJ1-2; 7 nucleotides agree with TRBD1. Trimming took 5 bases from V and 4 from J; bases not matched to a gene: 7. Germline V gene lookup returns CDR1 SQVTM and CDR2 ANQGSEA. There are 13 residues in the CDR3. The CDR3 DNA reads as TGCAGCGTTCCGCCACAGGGGAGCTATGGCTACACCTTC. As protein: CSVPPQGSYGYTF.

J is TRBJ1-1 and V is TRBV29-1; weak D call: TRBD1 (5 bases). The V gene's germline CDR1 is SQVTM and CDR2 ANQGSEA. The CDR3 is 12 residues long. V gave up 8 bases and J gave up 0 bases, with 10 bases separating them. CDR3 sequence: CSCTGMNTEAFF. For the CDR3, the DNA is TGCAGCTGTACAGGTATGAACACTGAAGCTTTCTTT.

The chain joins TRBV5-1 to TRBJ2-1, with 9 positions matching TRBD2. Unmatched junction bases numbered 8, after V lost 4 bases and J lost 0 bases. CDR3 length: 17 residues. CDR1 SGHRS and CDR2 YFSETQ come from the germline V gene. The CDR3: CASSGGLATGSYNEQFF. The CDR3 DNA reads TGCGCCAGCAGCGGGGGACTAGCTACGGGCTCCTACAATGAGCAGTTCTTC. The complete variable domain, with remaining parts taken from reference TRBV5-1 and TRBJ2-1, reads KAGVTQTPRYLIKTRGQQVTLSCSPISGHRSVSWYQQTPGQGLQFLFEYFSETQRNKGNFPGRFSGRQFSNSRSEMNVSTLELGDSALYLCASSGGLATGSYNEQFFGPGTRLTVL.

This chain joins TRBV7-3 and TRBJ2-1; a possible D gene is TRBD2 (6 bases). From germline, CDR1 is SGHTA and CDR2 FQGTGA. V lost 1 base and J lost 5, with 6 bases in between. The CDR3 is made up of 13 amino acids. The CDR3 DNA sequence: TGTGCCAGCAGCTTAAGACTAGACAATGAGCAGTTCTTC. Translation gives CASSLRLDNEQFF.

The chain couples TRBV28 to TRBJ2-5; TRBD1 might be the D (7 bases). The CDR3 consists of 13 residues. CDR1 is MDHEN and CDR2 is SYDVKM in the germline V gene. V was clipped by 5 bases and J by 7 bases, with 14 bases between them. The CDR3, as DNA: TGTGCCAGCAGTCTAGGGACAGCGGGGACCCAGTACTTC. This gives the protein CASSLGTAGTQYF.

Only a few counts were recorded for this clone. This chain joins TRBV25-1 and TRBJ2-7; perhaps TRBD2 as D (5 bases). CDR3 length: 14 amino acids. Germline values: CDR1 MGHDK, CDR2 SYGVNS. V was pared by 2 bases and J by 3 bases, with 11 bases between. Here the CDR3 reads CASSEEGALYEQYF. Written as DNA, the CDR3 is TGTGCCAGCAGTGAAGAGGGAGCACTCTACGAGCAGTACTTC.

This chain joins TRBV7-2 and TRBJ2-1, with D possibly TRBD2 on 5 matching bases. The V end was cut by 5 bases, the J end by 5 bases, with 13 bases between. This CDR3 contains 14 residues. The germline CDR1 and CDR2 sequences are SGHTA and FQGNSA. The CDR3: CASSLPRGDNEQFF. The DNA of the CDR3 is TGTGCCAGCAGCCTACCCCGGGGAGACAATGAGCAGTTCTTC. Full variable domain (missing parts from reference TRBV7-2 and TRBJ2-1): GAGVSQSPSNKVTEKGKDVELRCDPISGHTALYWYRQSLGQGLEFLIYFQGNSAPDKSGLPSDRFSAERTGGSVSTLTIQRTQQEDSAVYLCASSLPRGDNEQFFGPGTRLTVL.

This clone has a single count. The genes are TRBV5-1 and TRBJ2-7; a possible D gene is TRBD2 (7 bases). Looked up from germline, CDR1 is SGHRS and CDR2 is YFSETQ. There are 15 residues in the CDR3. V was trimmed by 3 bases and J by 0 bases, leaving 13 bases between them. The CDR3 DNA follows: TGCGCCAGCAGCTCAACGGGGGGCTACTCCTACGAGCAGTACTTC. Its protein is CASSSTGGYSYEQYF.

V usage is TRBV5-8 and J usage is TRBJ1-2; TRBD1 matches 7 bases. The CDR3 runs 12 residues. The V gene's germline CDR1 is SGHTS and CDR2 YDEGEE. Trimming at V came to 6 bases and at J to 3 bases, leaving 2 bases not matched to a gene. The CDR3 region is CASKGQYYGYTF. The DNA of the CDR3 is TGTGCCAGCAAGGGACAGTACTATGGCTACACCTTC.

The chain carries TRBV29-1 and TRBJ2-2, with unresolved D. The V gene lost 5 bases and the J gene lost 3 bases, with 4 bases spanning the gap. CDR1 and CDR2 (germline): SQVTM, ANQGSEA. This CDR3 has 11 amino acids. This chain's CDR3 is CSVRDTGELFF. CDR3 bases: TGCAGCGTTCGGGACACCGGGGAGCTGTTTTTT.

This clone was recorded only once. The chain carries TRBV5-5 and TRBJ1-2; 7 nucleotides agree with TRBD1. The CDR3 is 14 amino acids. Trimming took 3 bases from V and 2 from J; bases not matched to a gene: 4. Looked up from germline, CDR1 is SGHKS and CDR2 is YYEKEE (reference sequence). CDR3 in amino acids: CASSSTTGNYGYTF. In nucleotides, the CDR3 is TGTGCCAGCAGCTCGACGACAGGGAACTATGGCTACACCTTC.

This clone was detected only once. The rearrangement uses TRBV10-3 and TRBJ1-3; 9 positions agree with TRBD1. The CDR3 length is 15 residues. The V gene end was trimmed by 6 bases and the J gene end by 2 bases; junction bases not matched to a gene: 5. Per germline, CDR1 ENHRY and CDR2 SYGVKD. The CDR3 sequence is CAISTGQGTGNTIYF. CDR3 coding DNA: TGTGCCATCAGCACGGGACAGGGTACTGGAAACACCATATATTTT.

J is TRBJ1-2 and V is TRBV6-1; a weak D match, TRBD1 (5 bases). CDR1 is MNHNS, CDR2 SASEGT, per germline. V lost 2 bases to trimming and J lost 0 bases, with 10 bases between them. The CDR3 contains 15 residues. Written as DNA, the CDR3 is TGTGCCAGCAGTGAACTTACAGGCCCTAACTATGGCTACACCTTC. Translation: CASSELTGPNYGYTF.

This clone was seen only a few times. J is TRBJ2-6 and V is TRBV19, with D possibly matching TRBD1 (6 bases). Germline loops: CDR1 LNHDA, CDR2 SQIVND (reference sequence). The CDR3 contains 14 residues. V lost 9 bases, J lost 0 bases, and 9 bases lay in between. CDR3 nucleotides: TGTGCCAGCACGGACAGCTCTGGGGCCAACGTCCTGACTTTC. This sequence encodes CASTDSSGANVLTF.

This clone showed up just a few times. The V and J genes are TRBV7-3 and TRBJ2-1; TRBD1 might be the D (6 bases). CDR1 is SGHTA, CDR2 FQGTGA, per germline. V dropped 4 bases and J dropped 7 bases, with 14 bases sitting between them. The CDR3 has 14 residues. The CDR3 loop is CASSSQIQGNEQFF. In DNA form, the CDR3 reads TGTGCCAGCAGCTCACAGATACAGGGAAATGAGCAGTTCTTC.

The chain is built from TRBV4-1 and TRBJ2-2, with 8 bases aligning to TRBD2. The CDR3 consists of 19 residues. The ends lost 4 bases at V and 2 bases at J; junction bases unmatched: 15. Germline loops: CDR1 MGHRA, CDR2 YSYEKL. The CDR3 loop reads CASSPQALPGGENTGELFF. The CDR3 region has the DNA TGCGCCAGCAGCCCCCAGGCCCTCCCGGGGGGGGAAAACACCGGGGAGCTGTTTTTT.

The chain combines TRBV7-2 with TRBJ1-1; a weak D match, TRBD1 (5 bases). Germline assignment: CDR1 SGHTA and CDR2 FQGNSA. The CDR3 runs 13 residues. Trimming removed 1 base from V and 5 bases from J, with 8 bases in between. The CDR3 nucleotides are TGTGCCAGCAGCTTAGGGGGCCTTACTGAAGCTTTCTTT. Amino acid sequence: CASSLGGLTEAFF.